This section outlines one T cell receptor (beta chain) sequence together with its context. This entry is derived from a study of blood T cell repertoires in COVID-19. Generated by immunoSEQ multiplex PCR, the TCRdb table keeps only in-frame clones and is missing some. The data show roughly 380,000 clones, about 90% seen once. The sequencing input was PBMCs or T cells enriched from blood (not recorded which). This receptor was obtained from a man aged 25-45 years who had recovered from COVID-19.

CDR3 in amino acids: CASSYLGAGNEQFF. The CDR3 DNA reads TGTGCCAGCAGTTACTTGGGGGCTGGGAATGAGCAGTTCTTC. The chain is built from TRBV6-6 and TRBJ2-1; weak D call: TRBD1 (6 bases). Germline-derived CDR1 and CDR2 are MNHNY and SVGAGI (reference sequence). The CDR3 has 14 amino acids. V shed 1 base and J shed 7 bases, with 11 bases lying between them.